This T cell receptor (beta chain) derives from a study of blood T cell repertoires in COVID-19. Study-level background: There were acute and convalescent COVID-19 samples, and they came from the United States, Italy and Spain. From T cells, B-cell-depleted T cells, or PBMCs came the material, which was cDNA or gDNA.

Authors' analysis steps: For nucleated cells, counts were estimated from reference gene primer amplification. The repertoire was sequenced with immunoSEQ multiplex PCR; TCRdb's copy has only in-frame clones and lacks some. The V and J calls and the clone size are those of that table, but D and trimming were determined from the DNA. The table lists tens of thousands of clones, around nine tenths of them singletons. Specimen: peripheral blood. This TCR was sampled from a woman aged 45-65 years with active or convalescent COVID-19.

The chain's CDR3 is CASKPTGGVDGYTF. The DNA for the CDR3 is TGTGCCAGTAAGCCCACAGGGGGCGTTGATGGCTACACCTTC. V gene TRBV19 combines with J gene TRBJ1-2, with TRBD1 matching 9 bases. The germline V gene encodes CDR1 LNHDA and CDR2 SQIVND (reference sequence). The CDR3 is made up of 14 amino acids. The V segment lost 7 bases and the J segment 6 bases; nucleotides outside the gene matches: 9.